This T cell receptor beta chain was observed in a study of blood T cells in healthy people across ages. The CDR3 is made up of 20 amino acids. Germline assignment: CDR1 MNHEY and CDR2 SMNVEV (reference sequence). The V end was cut by 6 bases, the J end by 0 bases, with 24 bases between. This clonotype has just a few counts. Primed by a sample-barcoded 5' primer and a J-beta primer mix, a second PCR proceeded for about 7 to 12 cycles. Samples each returned at least 3 million CDR3-containing paired-end reads. TCRdb re-called the 5' RACE reads with MiXCR, one entry per CDR3 protein. The sample has about 1 million distinct CDR3 sequences, around 43% seen once.

The chain carries TRBV27 and TRBJ1-6; D uncertain. This TCR was recovered from a woman aged 55-75 years in good health. The sequencing input was blood. The DNA for the CDR3 is TGTGCCAGCAGATCAACCTTCCATGATATCAGGAGCTCCTATAATTCACCCCTCCACTTT. Protein sequence: CASRSTFHDIRSSYNSPLHF.